This T cell receptor beta chain derives from a study of T cells in Graves' hyperthyroidism and ophthalmopathy. Amplification of TCR beta CDR3 regions was performed using RNA transcripts as template. An initial round of RT-PCR targeting the TCR CDR3 relied on the HTBI primer set. MiXCR, applied by TCRdb to the multiplex PCR reads, yields one record per CDR3 protein. The repertoire holds 360,000 or so distinct CDR3 sequences, with approximately 19% as singletons. Stable disease denoted Graves' hyperthyroidism without ophthalmopathy progression within 18 months. This clonotype came up many times. The CDR3 extends over 13 amino acids. Germline loops: CDR1 SNHLY, CDR2 FYNNEI. Between the trimmed V and J ends, which lost 3 bases and 6 bases, there was a span of 9 bases.

This chain links TRBV2 with TRBJ1-5; the D is unclear. This receptor was obtained from a woman aged 18 to 35 with Graves' hyperthyroidism. The sequenced sample consisted of blood. CDR3 nucleotide sequence: TGTGCCAGCAGTGATCATCTCGGTCAGCCCCAGCATTTT. Encoded protein: CASSDHLGQPQHF. Together with reference TRBV2 and TRBJ1-5, the CDR3 gives the full variable domain: EPEVTQTPSHQVTQMGQEVILRCVPISNHLYFYWYRQILGQKVEFLVSFYNNEISEKSEIFDDQFSVERPDGSNFTLKIRSTKLEDSAMYFCASSDHLGQPQHFGDGTRLSIL.